This T cell receptor (beta chain) was observed in a study of vaccination effects on CD4 cells after COVID-19. Trimming left V 3 bases short and J 7 bases short, with 6 bases between. This CDR3 spans 12 amino acids. Germline loops: CDR1 KGHSH, CDR2 LQKENI. TCRdb keeps only in-frame clones here, not all; method: immunoSEQ multiplex PCR. The sample has approximately 74,000 clones, roughly 73% seen once. This clone turned up a few times. Its antigen is as yet unknown. Sequencing was preceded by expansion of antigen-specific CD4+ T cells with viral peptide pools in the ViraFEST assay. Isolation of CD4+ T cells took place after about ten days of culture. BNT162b2 vaccine or mRNA-1273 vaccine was given to participants in two doses. The culture medium for 2 million or so PBMC per well included 9.5 to 10 IU/ml IL-2 and about 9.9 ug/ml peptides.

This clonotype was obtained from a human donor who received a COVID-19 vaccine. The sequenced sample was CD4+ T cells from PBMCs cultured with HCoV-OC43 spike peptides, obtained after COVID-19 vaccination. Subset described: HCoV-OC43 spike overlapping peptide pool stimulation. The chain carries TRBV18 and TRBJ2-2; perhaps TRBD1 as D (6 bases). The CDR3 protein is CASSPDSGELFF. The DNA of the CDR3 is TGTGCCAGCTCACCGGACAGCGGGGAGCTGTTTTTT.